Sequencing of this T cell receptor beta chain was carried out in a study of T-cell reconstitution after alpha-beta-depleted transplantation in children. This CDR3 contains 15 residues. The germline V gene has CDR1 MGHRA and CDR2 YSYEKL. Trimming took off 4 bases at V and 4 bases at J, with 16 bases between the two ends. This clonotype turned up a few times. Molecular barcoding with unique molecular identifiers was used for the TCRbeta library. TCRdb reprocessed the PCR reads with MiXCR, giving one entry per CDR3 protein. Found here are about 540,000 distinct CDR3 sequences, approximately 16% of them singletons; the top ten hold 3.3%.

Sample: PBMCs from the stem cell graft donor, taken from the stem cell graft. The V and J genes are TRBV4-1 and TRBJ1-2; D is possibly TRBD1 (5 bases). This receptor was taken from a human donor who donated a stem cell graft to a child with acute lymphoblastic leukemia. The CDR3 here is CASSPGRDPLYGYTF. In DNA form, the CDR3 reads TGCGCCAGCAGCCCAGGACGGGACCCCCTCTATGGCTACACCTTC.